The entry that follows covers one TCR beta chain sequence. Its specific antigen is unknown. No quality values exist for individual bases; no much larger clone is one base distant. TCRbeta CDR3 regions were amplified from genomic DNA using the immunoSEQ Assay, a bias-controlled multiplex PCR. On the authors' methods: Within the assay, amplification of reference gene primers was used to estimate how many nucleated cells each sample contained. To quantify the absolute abundance of each unique TCRbeta CDR3 rearrangement, sequence reads were collapsed and filtered. For each sample, productive Simpson clonality was calculated by taking the square root of Simpson's diversity index across productive rearrangements. Imported from immuneACCESS, the table was reduced by TCRdb to in-frame sequences with V and J called. These copies leave out some clones; in studies compared against another copy, an unresolved V gene accounts for under half, and the cause of the remainder is not known. That table is the source of V, J and clone size, and D and trimming were worked out from the DNA. The sample table records about 80,000 clones; roughly 76% of these occur just once. The ten largest clones add up to 16% of the sample.

The collaborating institutions used their own protocols to collect whole blood in K2EDTA tubes. Collaborator samples were shipped for TCRbeta analysis as frozen whole blood, isolated PBMCs, or DNA extracted from either sample type. This sample was included in a study of blood T cell repertoires in COVID-19 (dated by TCRdb to about 2020). At the level of the whole study: Samples covering the acute and convalescent phases of COVID-19 were provided by collaborators in the United States, Italy and Spain. The material from the prospective study consisted of cDNA or gDNA derived from T cells, B-cell-depleted T cells, or PBMCs. Deeply sampled blood TCRbeta repertoires from subjects exposed to, actively infected with, or recovered from COVID-19 were included in the dataset. The repertoires were released in a freely available public database intended as a resource for research on the immune response to SARS-CoV-2. The samples were drawn from two sources: the first 160 participants of the ongoing ImmuneRACE study, and 1,254 subjects contributed by 6 global collaborators. A de-identified subject ID, COVID-19 status, age in years and sex were almost always included in the sample metadata. HLA class I and class II types, where available, came from metadata supplied by the sample provider rather than from assay-based typing.

CDR1 is given as SNHLY and CDR2 as FYNNEI, both from the germline V gene. V and J are trimmed by 6 bases and 3 bases, and the gene matches miss 9 bases of the junction. There are 16 amino acids in the CDR3, from cysteine to phenylalanine inclusive. The CDR3 DNA has 48 bases and is translated from base 1. Results and caveats for the whole study, not just this receptor: The amount of clinical and demographic metadata varied by source and participant and was provided uncurated.

Material for sequencing was peripheral blood. This receptor was obtained from a man between 65 and 80 years old with active or convalescent COVID-19. Recombination linked TRBV2 to TRBJ2-1; TRBD1 agrees with 9 junctional bases. CDR3 region: CASRRLQGANYNEQFF. The DNA sequence follows: TGTGCCAGCAGGCGCCTACAGGGGGCAAACTACAATGAGCAGTTCTTC.